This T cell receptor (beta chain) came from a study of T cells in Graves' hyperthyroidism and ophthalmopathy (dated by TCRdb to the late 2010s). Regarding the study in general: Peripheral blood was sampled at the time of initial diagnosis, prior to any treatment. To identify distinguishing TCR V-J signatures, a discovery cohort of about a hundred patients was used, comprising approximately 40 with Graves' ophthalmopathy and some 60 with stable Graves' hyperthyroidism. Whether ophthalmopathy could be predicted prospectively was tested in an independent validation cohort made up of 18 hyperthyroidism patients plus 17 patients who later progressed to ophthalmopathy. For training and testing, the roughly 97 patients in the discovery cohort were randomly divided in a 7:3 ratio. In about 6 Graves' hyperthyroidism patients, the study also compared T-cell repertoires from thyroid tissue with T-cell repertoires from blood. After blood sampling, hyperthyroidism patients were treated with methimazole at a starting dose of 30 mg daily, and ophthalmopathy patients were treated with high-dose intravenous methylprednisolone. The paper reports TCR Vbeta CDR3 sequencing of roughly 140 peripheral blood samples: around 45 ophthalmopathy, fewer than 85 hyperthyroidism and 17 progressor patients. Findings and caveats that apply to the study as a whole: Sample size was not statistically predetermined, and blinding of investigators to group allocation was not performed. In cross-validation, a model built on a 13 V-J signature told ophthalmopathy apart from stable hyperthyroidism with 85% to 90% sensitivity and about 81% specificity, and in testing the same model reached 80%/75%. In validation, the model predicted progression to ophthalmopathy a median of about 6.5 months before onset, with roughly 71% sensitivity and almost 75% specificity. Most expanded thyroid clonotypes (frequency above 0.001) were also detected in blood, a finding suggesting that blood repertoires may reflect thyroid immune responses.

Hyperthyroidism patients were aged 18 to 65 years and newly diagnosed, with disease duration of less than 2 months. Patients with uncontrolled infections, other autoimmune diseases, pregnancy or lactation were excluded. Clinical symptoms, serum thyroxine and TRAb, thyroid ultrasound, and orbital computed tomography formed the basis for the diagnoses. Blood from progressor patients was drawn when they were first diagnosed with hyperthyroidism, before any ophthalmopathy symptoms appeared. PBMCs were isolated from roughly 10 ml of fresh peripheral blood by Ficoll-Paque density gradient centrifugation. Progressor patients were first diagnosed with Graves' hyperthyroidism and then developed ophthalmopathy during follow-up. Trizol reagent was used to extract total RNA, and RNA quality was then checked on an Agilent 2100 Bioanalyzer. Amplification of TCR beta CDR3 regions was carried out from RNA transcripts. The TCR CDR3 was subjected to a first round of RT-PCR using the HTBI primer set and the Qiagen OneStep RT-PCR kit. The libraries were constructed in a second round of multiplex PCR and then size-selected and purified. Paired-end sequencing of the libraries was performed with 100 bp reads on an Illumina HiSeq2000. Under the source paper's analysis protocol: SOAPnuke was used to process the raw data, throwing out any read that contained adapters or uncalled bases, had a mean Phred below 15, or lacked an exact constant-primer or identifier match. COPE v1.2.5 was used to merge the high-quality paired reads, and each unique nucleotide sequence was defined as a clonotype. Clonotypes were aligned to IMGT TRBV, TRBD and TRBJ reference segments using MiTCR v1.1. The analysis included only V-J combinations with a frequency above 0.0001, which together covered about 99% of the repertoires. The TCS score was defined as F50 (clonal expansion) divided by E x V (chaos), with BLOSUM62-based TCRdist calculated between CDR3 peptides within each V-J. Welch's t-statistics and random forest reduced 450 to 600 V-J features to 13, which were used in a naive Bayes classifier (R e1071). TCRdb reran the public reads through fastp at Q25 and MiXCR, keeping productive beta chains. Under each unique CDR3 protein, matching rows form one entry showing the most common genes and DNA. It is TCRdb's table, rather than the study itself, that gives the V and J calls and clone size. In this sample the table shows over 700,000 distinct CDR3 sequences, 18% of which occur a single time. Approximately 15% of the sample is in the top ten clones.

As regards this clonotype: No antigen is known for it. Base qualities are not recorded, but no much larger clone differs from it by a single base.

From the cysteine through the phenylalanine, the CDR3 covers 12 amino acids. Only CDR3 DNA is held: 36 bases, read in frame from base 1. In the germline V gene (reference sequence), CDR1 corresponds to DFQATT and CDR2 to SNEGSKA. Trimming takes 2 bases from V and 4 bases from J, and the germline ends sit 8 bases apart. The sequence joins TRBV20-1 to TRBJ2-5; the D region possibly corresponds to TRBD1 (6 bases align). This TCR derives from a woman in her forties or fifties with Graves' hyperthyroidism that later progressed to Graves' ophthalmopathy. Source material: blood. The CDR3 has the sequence CSARPRGETQYF. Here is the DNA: TGCAGTGCTAGACCCAGGGGAGAGACCCAGTACTTC.